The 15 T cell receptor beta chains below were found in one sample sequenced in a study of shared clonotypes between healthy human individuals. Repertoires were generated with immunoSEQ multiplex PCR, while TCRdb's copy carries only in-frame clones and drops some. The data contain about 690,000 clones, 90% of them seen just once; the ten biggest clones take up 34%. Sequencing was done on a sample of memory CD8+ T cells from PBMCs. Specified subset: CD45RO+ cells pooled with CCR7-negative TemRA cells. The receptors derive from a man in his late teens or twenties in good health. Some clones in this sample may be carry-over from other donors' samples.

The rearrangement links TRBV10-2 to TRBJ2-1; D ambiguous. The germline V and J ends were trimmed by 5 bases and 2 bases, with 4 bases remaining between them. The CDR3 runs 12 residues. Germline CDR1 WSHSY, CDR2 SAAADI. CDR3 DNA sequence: TGCGCCAGCAGTAGTACCTACAATGAGCAGTTCTTC. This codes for CASSSTYNEQFF.

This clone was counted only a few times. CDR3 coding DNA: TGTGCCAGCAGCTCCTTATCGGGGGGCTACACCTTC. It is translated as CASSSLSGGYTF. V usage is TRBV7-9 and J usage is TRBJ1-2; D uncertain. The CDR3 length is 12 residues. Trimming left V 4 bases short and J 8 bases short, with 11 bases between. Germline CDR1 is SEHNR and CDR2 is FQNEAQ (reference sequence).

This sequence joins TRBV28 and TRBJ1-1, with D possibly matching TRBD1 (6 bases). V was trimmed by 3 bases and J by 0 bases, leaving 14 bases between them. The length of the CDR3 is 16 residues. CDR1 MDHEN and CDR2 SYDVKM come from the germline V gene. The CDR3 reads CASSFGLDRMNTEAFF. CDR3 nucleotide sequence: TGTGCCAGCAGTTTTGGGCTGGACAGAATGAACACTGAAGCTTTCTTT.

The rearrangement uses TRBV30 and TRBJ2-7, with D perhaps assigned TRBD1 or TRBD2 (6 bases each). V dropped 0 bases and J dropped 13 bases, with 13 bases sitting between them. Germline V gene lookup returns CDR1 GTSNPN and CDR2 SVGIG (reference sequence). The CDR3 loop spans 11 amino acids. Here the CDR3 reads CAWSVGGRSYF. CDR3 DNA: TGTGCCTGGAGTGTAGGGGGGCGCTCCTACTTC. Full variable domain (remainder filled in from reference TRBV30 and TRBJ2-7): SQTIHQWPATLVQPVGSPLSLECTVEGTSNPNLYWYRQAAGRGLQLLFYSVGIGQISSEVPQNLSASRPQDRQFILSSKKLLLSDSGFYLCAWSVGGRSYFGPGTRLTVT.

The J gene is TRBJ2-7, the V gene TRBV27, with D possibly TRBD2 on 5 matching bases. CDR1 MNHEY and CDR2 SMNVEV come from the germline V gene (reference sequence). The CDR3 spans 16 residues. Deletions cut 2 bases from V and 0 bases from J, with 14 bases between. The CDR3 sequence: CASSLRGGGDSYEQYF. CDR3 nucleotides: TGTGCCAGCAGTTTAAGAGGCGGAGGAGACTCCTACGAGCAGTACTTC.

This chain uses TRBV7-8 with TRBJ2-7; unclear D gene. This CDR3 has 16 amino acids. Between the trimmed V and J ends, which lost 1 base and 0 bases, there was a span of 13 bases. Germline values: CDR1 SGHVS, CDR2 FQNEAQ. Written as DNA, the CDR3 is TGTGCCAGCAGCTTAGAATTGGGGATTAGCTCCTACGAGCAGTACTTC. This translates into CASSLELGISSYEQYF. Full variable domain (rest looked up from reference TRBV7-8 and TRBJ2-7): GAGVSQSPRYKVAKRGQDVALRCDPISGHVSLFWYQQALGQGPEFLTYFQNEAQLDKSGLPSDRFFAERPEGSVSTLKIQRTQQEDSAVYLCASSLELGISSYEQYFGPGTRLTVT.

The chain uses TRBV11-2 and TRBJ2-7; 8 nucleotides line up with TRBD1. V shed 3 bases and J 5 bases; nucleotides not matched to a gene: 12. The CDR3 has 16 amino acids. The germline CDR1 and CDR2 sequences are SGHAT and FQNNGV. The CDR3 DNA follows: TGTGCCAGCAGCTTCCTATATTTGGGGGGACAGGACGAGCAGTACTTC. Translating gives CASSFLYLGGQDEQYF.

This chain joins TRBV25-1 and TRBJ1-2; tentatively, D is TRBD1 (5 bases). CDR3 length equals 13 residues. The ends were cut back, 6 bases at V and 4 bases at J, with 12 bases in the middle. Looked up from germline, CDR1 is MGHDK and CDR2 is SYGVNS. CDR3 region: CASSHQGSYGYTF. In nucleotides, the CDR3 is TGTGCCAGCAGCCATCAGGGTTCCTATGGCTACACCTTC.

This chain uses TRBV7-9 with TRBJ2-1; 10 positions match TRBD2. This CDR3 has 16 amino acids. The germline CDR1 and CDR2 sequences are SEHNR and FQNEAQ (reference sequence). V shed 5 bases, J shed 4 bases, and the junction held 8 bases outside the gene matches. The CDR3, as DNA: TGTGCCAGCAGCCCACCTAAGCGGGAGGGTTACAATGAGCAGTTCTTC. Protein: CASSPPKREGYNEQFF.

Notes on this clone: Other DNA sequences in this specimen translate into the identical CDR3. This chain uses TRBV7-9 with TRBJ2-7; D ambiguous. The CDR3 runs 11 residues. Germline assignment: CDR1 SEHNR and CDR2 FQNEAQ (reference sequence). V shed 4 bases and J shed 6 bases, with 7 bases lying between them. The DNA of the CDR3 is TGTGCCAGCAGCTCCTCGGGCGAGCAGTACTTC. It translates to CASSSSGEQYF.

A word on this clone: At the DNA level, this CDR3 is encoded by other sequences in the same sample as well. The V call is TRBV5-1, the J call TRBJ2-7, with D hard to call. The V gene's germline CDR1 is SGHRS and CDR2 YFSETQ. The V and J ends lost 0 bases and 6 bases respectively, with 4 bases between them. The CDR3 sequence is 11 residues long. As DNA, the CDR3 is TGCGCCAGCAGCTTGGGGCCCGAGCAGTACTTC. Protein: CASSLGPEQYF. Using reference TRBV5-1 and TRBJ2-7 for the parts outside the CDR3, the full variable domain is KAGVTQTPRYLIKTRGQQVTLSCSPISGHRSVSWYQQTPGQGLQFLFEYFSETQRNKGNFPGRFSGRQFSNSRSEMNVSTLELGDSALYLCASSLGPEQYFGPGTRLTVT.

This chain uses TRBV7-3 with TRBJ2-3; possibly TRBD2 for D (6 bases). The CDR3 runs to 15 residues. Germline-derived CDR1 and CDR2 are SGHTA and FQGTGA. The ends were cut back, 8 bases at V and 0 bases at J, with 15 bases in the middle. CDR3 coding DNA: TGTGCCAGCGCTACGGGACTCCGAAGCACAGATACGCAGTATTTT. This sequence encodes CASATGLRSTDTQYF.

CDR3 sequence (DNA): TGTGCCAGCAGAGCGGGACAGGGGACAAGGGGGATTCGCTACACCTTC. Translating gives CASRAGQGTRGIRYTF. The chain couples TRBV2 to TRBJ1-2; TRBD1 matches at 10 bases. The CDR3 is made up of 16 amino acids. Germline CDR1 and CDR2: SNHLY and FYNNEI. Trimming cost V 6 bases and J 9 bases; bases outside gene matches: 16. The full variable domain, completed using reference TRBV2 and TRBJ1-2, is EPEVTQTPSHQVTQMGQEVILRCVPISNHLYFYWYRQILGQKVEFLVSFYNNEISEKSEIFDDQFSVERPDGSNFTLKIRSTKLEDSAMYFCASRAGQGTRGIRYTFGSGTRLTVV.

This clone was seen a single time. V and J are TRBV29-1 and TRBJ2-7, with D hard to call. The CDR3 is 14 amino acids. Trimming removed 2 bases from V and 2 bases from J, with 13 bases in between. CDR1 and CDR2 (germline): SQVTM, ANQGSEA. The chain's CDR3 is CSVEPDWEPYEQYF. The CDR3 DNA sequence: TGCAGCGTTGAACCCGACTGGGAACCCTACGAGCAGTACTTC.

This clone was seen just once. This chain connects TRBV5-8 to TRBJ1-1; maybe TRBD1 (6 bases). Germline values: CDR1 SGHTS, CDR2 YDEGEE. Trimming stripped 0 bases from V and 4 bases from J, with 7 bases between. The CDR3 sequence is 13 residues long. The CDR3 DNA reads TGTGCCAGCAGCTTGGTCAGGGGCACTGAAGCTTTCTTT. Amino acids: CASSLVRGTEAFF.